The clone carrying this T cell receptor beta chain was observed at least ten times. The sample comes from a study of human T cells and chemical hapten exposure. Study context: TCR yields per sample varied mostly from small pooled library volume differences.

TCRdb re-called the 5' RACE reads through MiXCR, storing one row per CDR3 protein. The sample holds around 140,000 distinct CDR3 sequences; over 3.5% are singletons and the top ten take more than 1.2%. The germline V gene encodes CDR1 SGHRS and CDR2 YFSETQ. Trimming took off 3 bases at V and 3 bases at J, with 12 bases between the two ends. CDR3 length: 14 residues. The starting material, unfractionated whole blood, was used for total RNA extraction. This clonotype originated in a female donor in good health. The chain joins TRBV5-1 to TRBJ1-2, with a weak D call TRBD1 (5 bases). The CDR3 spells CASSSAGYDYGYTF. CDR3 sequence (DNA): TGCGCCAGCAGCTCGGCAGGGTACGACTATGGCTACACCTTC.